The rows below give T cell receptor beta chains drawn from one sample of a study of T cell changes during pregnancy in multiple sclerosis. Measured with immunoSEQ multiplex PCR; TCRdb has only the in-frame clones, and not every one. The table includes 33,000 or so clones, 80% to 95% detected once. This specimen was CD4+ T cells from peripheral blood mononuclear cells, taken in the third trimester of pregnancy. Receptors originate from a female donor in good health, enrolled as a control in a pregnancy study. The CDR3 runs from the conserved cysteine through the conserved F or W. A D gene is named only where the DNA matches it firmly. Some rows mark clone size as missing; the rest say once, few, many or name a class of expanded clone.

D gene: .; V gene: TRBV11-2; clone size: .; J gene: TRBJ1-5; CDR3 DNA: TGTGCCAGCAGCTTAGGGGCGGGGGGCTCGAGGGAGCCCCAGCATTTT; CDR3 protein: CASSLGAGGSREPQHF
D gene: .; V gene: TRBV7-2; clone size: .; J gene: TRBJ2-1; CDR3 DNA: TGTGCCAGCAGCTTAAGCAGGGACAATGAGCAGTTCTTC; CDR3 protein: CASSLSRDNEQFF
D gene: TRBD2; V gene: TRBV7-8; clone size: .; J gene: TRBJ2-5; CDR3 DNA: TGTGCCAGCGGGGGGCGGGGGGCCCCCCAAGAGACCCAGTACTTC; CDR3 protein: CASGGRGAPQETQYF
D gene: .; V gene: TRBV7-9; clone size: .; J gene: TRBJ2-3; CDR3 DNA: TGTGCCAGCAGCACCGGACAGTCTGCCTGGGCAGATACGCAGTATTTT; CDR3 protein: CASSTGQSAWADTQYF
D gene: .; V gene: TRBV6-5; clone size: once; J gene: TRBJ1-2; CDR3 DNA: TGTGCCAGCCGGGACTCTGCTGGCGGCTACACCTTC; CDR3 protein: CASRDSAGGYTF
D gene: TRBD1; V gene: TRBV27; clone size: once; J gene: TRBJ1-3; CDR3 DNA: TGTGCCAGCAGTTGGGACAGTGGAAACACCATATATTTT; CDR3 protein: CASSWDSGNTIYF
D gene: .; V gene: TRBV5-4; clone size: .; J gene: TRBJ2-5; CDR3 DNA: TGTGCCAGCAGCCGCGCGGGCCAAGAGACCCAGTACTTC; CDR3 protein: CASSRAGQETQYF
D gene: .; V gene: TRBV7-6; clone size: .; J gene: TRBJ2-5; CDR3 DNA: TGTGCCAGCAGCCCCAGTGTGGCCCAGTACTTC; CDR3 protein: CASSPSVAQYF
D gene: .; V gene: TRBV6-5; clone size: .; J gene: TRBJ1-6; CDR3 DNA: TGTGCCAGCAGTCCTGGAGGGAGCTATAATTCACCCCTCCACTTT; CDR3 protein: CASSPGGSYNSPLHF
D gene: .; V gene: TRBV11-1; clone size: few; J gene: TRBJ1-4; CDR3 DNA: TGTGCCAGCAGCTTTGCGGATGAAAAACTGTTTTTT; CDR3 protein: CASSFADEKLFF
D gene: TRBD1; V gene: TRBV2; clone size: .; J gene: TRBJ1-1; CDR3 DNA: TGTGCCAGCAGTTCTGACAGGGTCGTAGGGAACACTGAAGCTTTCTTT; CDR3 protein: CASSSDRVVGNTEAFF
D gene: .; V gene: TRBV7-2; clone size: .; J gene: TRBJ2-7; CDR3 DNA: TGTGCCAGCAGCTTAGGGTCTAGCCAAGGGTACGAGCAGTACTTC; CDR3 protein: CASSLGSSQGYEQYF
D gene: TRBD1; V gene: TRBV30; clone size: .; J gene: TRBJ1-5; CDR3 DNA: TGTGCCTGGAGCGACCGACAGGGGCATCAGCCCCAGCATTTT; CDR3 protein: CAWSDRQGHQPQHF
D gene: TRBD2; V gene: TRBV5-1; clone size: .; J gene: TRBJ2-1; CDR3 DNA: TGCGCCAGCAGCTTGGACGCGGGGGGGCGTGGTGAGCAGTTCTTC; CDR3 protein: CASSLDAGGRGEQFF
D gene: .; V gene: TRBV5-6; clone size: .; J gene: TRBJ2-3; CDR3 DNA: TGTGCCAGCAGCTTCGGCACAGATACGCAGTATTTT; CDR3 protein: CASSFGTDTQYF
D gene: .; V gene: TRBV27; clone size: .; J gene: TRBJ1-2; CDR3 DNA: TGTGCCAGCAGCCCCGGGTGGCAGGGCGAGAGGGGCTACACCTTC; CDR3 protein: CASSPGWQGERGYTF
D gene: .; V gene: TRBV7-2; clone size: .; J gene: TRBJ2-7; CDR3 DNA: TGTGCCAGCAGCACCCAACAGGGCTACGAGCAGTACTTC; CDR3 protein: CASSTQQGYEQYF
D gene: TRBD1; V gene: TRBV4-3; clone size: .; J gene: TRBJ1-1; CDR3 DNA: TGCGCCAGCAGCCAAGATATAAGACAGGGGGGTACTGAAGCTTTCTTT; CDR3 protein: CASSQDIRQGGTEAFF
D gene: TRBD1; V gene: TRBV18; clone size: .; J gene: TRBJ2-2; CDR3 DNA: TGTGCCAGCTCACCTACCTCCGGGACAGGGAATTCCGGGGAGCTGTTTTTT; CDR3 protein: CASSPTSGTGNSGELFF
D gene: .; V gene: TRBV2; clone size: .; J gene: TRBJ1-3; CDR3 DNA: TGTGCCAGCAGTGTACGACAGGACCTCATCTCTGGAAACACCATATATTTT; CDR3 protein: CASSVRQDLISGNTIYF
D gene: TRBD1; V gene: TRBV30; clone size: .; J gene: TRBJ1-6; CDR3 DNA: TGTGCCTGGGGTTCGGACAGGGATTCACCCCTCCACTTT; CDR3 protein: CAWGSDRDSPLHF
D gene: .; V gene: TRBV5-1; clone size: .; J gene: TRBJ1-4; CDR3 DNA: TGCGCCAGCAGTACCGCCCGGGGAGGGGATGAAAAACTGTTTTTT; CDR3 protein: CASSTARGGDEKLFF
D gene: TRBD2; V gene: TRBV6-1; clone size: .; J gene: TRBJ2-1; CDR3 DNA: TGTGCCAGCAGTGAGACTAGCGGGGGGGCGGGGAATGAGCAGTTCTTC; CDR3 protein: CASSETSGGAGNEQFF
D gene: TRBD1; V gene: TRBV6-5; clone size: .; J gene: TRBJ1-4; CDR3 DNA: TGTGCCACCAAGAAGGACAGGGCTAGGGAAAAACTGTTTTTT; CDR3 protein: CATKKDRAREKLFF
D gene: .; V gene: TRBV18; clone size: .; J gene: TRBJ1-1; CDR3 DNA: TGTGCCAGCTCCAGCGGCCGGGACACTGAAGCTTTCTTT; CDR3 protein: CASSSGRDTEAFF
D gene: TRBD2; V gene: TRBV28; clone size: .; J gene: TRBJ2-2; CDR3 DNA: TGTGCCACCTTTAGCGGGGGGGCAGGCGGGGAGCTGTTTTTT; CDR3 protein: CATFSGGAGGELFF
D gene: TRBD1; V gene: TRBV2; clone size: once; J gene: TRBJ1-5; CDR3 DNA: TGTGCCAGCAGCGGACAGGGGGCGAGCAATCAGCCCCAGCATTTT; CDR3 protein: CASSGQGASNQPQHF
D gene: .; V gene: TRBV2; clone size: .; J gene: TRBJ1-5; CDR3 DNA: TGTGCCAGCAGGGCCCCACAGGGTGGACAGCCCCAGCATTTT; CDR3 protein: CASRAPQGGQPQHF
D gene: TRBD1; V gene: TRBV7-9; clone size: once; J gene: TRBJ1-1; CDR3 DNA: TGTGCCAGCAGCCGGAACCGGGACAGGGGATATACTGAAGCTTTCTTT; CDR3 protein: CASSRNRDRGYTEAFF
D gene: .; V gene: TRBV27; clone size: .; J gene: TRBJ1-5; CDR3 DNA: TGTGCCAGCAGTTTGCAGATCAATCAGCCCCAGCATTTT; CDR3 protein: CASSLQINQPQHF
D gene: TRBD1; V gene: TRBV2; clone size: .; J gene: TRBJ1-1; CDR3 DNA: TGTGCCAGCAGTGACCCCAGGGGGGTTGAAGCTTTCTTT; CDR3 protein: CASSDPRGVEAFF
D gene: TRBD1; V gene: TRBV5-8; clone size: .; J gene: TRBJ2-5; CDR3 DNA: TGTGCCAGCAGCTTCTTAAGGGGGCAGACCCAGTACTTC; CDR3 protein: CASSFLRGQTQYF
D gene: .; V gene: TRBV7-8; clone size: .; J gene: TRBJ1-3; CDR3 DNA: TGTGCCAGCAGATTCTCAGGAGGAAACACCATATATTTT; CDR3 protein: CASRFSGGNTIYF
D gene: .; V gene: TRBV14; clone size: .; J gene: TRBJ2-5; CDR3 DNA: TGTGCCAGCAGCCAAGGACTTTTTCGGGCCCAGTACTTC; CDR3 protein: CASSQGLFRAQYF
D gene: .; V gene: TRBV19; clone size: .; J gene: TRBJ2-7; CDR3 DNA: TGTGCCAGTAGGTCAGGTTACGAGCAGTACTTC; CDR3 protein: CASRSGYEQYF
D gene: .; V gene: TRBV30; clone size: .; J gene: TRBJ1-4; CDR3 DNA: TGTGCCTGGAGTGCCGGGCTAGCCGATGAAAAACTGTTTTTT; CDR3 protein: CAWSAGLADEKLFF
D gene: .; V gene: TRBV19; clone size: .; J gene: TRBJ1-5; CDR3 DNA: TGTGCCAGTTCGGGGCAGGGGTATAGCAATCAGCCCCAGCATTTT; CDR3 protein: CASSGQGYSNQPQHF
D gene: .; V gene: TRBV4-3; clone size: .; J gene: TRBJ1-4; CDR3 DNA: TGCGCCAGCAGCCAAGTGCTCGGGGAGAAACTGTTTTTT; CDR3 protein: CASSQVLGEKLFF
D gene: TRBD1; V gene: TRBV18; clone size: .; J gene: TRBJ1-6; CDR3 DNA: TGTGCCAGCTCCCCCCCAGGGGGCAGTTCACCCCTCCACTTT; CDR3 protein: CASSPPGGSSPLHF
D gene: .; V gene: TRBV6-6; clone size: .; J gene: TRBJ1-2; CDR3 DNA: TGTGCCAGCATTCTCTCTGGGGGGTACTCTAACTATGGCTACACCTTC; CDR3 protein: CASILSGGYSNYGYTF
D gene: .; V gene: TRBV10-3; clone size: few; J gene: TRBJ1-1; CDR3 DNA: TGTGCCATCAGAAATACACCGAACACTGAAGCTTTCTTT; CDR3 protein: CAIRNTPNTEAFF
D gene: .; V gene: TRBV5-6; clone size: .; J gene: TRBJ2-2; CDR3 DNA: TGTGCCAGCAGCTTCGCGAGCACCGGGGAGCTGTTTTTT; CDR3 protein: CASSFASTGELFF
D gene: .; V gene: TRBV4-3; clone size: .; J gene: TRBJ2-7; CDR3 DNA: TGCGCCAGCAGCCAAGACTCGCGCACCGCTTACGAGCAGTACTTC; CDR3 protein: CASSQDSRTAYEQYF
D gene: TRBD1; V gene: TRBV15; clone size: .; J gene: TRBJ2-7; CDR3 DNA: TGTGCCACCAGCAGAGCACGGACAGGTAGCTACGAGCAGTACTTC; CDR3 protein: CATSRARTGSYEQYF
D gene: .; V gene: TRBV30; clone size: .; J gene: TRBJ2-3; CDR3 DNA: TGTGCCCTAGCGACTAGCACAGATACGCAGTATTTT; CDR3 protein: CALATSTDTQYF
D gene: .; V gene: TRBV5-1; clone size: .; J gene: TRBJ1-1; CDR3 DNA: TGCGCCAGCAGCTTGATCCCGACAAATGAAGCTTTCTTT; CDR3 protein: CASSLIPTNEAFF
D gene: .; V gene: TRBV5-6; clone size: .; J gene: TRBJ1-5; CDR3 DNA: TGTGCCAGCAGCCCCGGGTCAGGGAAATATCAGCCCCAGCATTTT; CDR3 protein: CASSPGSGKYQPQHF
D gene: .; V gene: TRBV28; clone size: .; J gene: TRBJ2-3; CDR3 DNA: TGTGCCAGCAGTTCCGGGACTGTGACAGATACGCAGTATTTT; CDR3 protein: CASSSGTVTDTQYF
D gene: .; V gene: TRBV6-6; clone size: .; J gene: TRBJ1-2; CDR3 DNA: TGTGCCAGCAGTGACGAGGGTGGCTACACCTTC; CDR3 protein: CASSDEGGYTF
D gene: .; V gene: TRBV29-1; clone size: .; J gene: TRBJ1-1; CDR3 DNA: TGCAGCGCAAGAGGACGGGCCAGGGGAGCTTTCTTT; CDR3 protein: CSARGRARGAFF
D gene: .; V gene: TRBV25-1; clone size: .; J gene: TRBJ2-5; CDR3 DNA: TGTGCCAGCAGTGAAAGTATCTCAAGACCGGGGGAGCAGTACTTC; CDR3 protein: CASSESISRPGEQYF
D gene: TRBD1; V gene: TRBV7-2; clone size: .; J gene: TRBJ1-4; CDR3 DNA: TGTGCCAGCAGCTTAGGGACAGGGGTAAATGAAAAACTGTTTTTT; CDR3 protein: CASSLGTGVNEKLFF
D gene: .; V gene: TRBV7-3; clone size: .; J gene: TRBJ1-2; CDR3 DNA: TGTGCCAGCAGCCTAGACAGTAGCGGCTACACCTTC; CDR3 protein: CASSLDSSGYTF
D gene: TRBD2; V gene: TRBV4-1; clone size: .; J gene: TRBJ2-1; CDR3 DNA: TGCGCCAGCAGCCGACTAGCGGGGTCCTACAATGAGCAGTTCTTC; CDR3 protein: CASSRLAGSYNEQFF